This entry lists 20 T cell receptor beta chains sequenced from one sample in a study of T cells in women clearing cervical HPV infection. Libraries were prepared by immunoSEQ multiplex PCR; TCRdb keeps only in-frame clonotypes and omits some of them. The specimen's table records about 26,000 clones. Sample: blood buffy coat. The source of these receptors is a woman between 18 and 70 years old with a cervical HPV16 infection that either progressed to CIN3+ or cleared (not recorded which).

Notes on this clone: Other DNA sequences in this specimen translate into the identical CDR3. The chain's CDR3 is CASKAAREGAIYF. The sequenced CDR3 bases are TGTGCCAGTAAGGCCGCCAGGGAAGGCGCC. This chain links TRBV19 with TRBJ1-3, with D perhaps matching TRBD1 (5 bases). The read ends 3 residues early relative to the CDR3; the germline J gene fills the gap. Germline CDR1 is LNHDA and CDR2 is SQIVND (reference sequence). The CDR3 spans 13 residues. The variable domain in full, completed from reference TRBV19 and TRBJ1-3, reads DGGITQSPKYLFRKEGQNVTLSCEQNLNHDAMYWYRQDPGQGLRLIYYSQIVNDFQKGDIAEGYSVSREKKESFPLTVTSAQKNPTAFYLCASKAAREGAIYFGEGSWLTVV.

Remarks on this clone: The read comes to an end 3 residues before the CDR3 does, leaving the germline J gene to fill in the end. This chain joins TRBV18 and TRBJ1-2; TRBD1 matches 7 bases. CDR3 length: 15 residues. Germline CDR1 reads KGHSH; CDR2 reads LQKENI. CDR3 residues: CASSPPTGSGDDYTF. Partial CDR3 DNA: TGTGCCAGCTCACCACCGACAGGGTCGGGCGATGAC. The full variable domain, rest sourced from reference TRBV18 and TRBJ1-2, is NAGVMQNPRHLVRRRGQEARLRCSPMKGHSHVYWYRQLPEEGLKFMVYLQKENIIDESGMPKERFSAEFPKEGPSILRIQQVVRGDSAAYFCASSPPTGSGDDYTFGSGTRLTVV.

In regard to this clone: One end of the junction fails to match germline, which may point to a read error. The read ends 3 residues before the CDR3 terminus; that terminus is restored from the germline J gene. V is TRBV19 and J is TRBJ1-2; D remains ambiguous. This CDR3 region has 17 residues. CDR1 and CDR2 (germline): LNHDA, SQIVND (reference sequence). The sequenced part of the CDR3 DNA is TGTGCCAGTAGTGAACAAAATAGCGGAAGCGTCGTCTATGAC. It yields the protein CASSEQNSGSVVYD. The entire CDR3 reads CASSEQNSGSVVYDYTF.

The DNA read from the CDR3 is TGTGCCAGCAGTTGGCGGGCCCACGAG. Translating it yields CASSWRAHE. The whole CDR3 region reads CASSWRAHEQYF. The chain is built from TRBV6-2 or TRBV6-3 and TRBJ2-7; possibly TRBD2 for D (5 bases). The CDR3 end lies 3 residues beyond the end of the read and is filled in from the germline J gene. The germline V gene encodes CDR1 MNHEY and CDR2 SVGEGT. The CDR3 runs to 12 residues. Trimming shortened V by 4 bases and J by 5 bases, and 9 bases separated the two germline ends.

The chain's CDR3 is CSAVGTPLETQYF. The sequenced part of the CDR3 DNA is TGCAGTGCAGTGGGGACTCCCCTAGAGACC. V gene TRBV20-1 combines with J gene TRBJ2-5; D is possibly TRBD2 (6 bases). The CDR3 is cut off 3 residues early in the read; its end comes from the germline J gene. V gave up 6 bases and J gave up 4 bases, with 15 bases separating them. This CDR3 comprises 13 residues. CDR1 is DFQATT and CDR2 is SNEGSKA in the germline V gene (reference sequence).

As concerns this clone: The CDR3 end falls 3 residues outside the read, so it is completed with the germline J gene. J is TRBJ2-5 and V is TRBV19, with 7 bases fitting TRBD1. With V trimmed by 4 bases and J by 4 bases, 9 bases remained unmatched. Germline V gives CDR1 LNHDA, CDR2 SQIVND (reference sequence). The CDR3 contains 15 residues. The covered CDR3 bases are TGTGCCAGTAGTACCATCGGCGGACAGGTAGAGACC. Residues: CASSTIGGQVET. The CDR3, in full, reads CASSTIGGQVETQYF.

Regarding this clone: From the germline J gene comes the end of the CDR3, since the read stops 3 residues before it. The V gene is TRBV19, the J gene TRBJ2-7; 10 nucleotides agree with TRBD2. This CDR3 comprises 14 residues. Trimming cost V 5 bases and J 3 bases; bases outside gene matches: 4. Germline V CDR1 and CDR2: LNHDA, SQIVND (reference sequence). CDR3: CASSSLAGDYEQYF. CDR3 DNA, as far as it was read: TGTGCCAGTAGTTCTCTAGCGGGAGACTACGAG.

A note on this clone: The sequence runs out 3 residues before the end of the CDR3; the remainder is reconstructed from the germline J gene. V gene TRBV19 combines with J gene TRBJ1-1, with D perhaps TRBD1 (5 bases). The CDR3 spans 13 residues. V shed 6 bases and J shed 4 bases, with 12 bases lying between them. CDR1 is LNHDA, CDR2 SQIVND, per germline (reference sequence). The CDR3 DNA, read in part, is TGTGCCAGTAGGGGGCCGGGGGGCACTGAA. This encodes CASRGPGGTE. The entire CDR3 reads CASRGPGGTEAFF. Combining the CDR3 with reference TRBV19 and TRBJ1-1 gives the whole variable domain DGGITQSPKYLFRKEGQNVTLSCEQNLNHDAMYWYRQDPGQGLRLIYYSQIVNDFQKGDIAEGYSVSREKKESFPLTVTSAQKNPTAFYLCASRGPGGTEAFFGQGTRLTVV.

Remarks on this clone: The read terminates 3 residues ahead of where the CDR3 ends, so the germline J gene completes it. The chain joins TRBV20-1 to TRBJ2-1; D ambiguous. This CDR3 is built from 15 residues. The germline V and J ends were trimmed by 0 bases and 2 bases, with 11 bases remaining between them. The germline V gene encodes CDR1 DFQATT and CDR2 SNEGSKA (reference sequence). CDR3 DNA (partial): TGCAGTGCTAGAGATTCGAACAACCCCTACAATGAG. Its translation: CSARDSNNPYNE. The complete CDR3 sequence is CSARDSNNPYNEQFF.

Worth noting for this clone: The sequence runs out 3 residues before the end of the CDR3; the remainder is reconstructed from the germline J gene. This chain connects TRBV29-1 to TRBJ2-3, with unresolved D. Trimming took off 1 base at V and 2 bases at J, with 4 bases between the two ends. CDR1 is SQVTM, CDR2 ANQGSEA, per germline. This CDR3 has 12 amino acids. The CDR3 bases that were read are TGCAGCGTTGAAGTACTCACAGATACG. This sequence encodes CSVEVLTDT. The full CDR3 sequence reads CSVEVLTDTQYF.

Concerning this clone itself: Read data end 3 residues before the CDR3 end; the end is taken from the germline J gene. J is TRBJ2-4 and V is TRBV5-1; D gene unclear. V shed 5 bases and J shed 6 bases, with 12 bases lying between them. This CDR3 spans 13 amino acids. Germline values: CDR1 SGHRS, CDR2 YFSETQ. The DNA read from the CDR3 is TGCGCCAGCAGTCCCAGTAAGGGAAACATT. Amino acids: CASSPSKGNI. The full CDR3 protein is CASSPSKGNIQYF.

Here the CDR3 reads CASRDQGHLSGNTIYF. CDR3 DNA, as far as it was read: TGTGCCAGCAGGGATCAGGGTCACCTCTCTGGAAACACC. The rearrangement joins TRBV5-4 to TRBJ1-3; a possible D gene is TRBD1 (5 bases). The read ends 3 residues before the CDR3 terminus; that terminus is restored from the germline J gene. Looked up from germline, CDR1 is SGHNT and CDR2 is YYREEE (reference sequence). The CDR3 runs 16 residues. The germline V and J ends were trimmed by 5 bases and 0 bases, with 15 bases remaining between them.

The CDR3 region is CASSPDRGPFHGQYF. The sequenced CDR3 bases are TGTGCCAGCAGCCCCGACAGGGGACCCTTTCACGGT. The genes are TRBV7-9 and TRBJ2-4; 8 bases line up with TRBD1. With the read ending 3 residues before the CDR3 end, the germline J gene is used to fill in that end. In germline, CDR1 is SEHNR, CDR2 FQNEAQ (reference sequence). The CDR3 length is 15 residues.

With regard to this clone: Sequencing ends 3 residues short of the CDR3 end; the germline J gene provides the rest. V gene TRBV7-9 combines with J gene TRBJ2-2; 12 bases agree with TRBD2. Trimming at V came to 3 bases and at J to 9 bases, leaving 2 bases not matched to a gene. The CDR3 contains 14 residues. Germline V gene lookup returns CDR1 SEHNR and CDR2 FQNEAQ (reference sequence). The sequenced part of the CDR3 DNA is TGTGCCAGCAGCTTGACTAGCGGGAGCTGGGAG. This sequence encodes CASSLTSGSWE. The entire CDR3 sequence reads CASSLTSGSWELFF.

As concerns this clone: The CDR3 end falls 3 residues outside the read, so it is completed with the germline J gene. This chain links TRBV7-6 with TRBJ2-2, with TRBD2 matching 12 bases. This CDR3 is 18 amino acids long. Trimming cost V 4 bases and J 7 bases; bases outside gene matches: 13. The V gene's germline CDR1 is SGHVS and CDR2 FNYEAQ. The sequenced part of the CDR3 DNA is TGTGCCAGCAGCTCATCCCGACTAGCGGGAGAGTGGATCGGGGAG. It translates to CASSSSRLAGEWIGE. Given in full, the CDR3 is CASSSSRLAGEWIGELFF.

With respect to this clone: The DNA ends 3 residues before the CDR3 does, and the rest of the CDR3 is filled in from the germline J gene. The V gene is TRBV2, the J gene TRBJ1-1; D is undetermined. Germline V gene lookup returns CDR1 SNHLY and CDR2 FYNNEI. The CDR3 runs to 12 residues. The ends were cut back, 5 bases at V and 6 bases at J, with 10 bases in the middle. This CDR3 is CASSFRRAEAFF. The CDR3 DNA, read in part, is TGTGCCAGCAGTTTCAGACGGGCTGAA. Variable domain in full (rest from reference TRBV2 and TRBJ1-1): EPEVTQTPSHQVTQMGQEVILRCVPISNHLYFYWYRQILGQKVEFLVSFYNNEISEKSEIFDDQFSVERPDGSNFTLKIRSTKLEDSAMYFCASSFRRAEAFFGQGTRLTVV.

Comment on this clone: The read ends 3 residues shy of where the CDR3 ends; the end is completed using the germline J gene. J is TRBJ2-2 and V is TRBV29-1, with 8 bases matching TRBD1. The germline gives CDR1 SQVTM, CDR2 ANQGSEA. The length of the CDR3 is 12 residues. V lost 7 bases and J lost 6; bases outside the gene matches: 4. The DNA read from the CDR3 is TGCAGCGGTTACAGGGGGTCCGGGGAG. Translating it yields CSGYRGSGE. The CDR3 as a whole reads CSGYRGSGELFF.

The CDR3 loop reads CASRDRWTSGTYNEQFF. The sequenced part of the CDR3 DNA is TGTGCCAGCCGGGACAGGTGGACTAGCGGGACCTACAATGAG. V usage is TRBV6-2 or TRBV6-3 and J usage is TRBJ2-1, with 12 positions matching TRBD2. The read stops 3 residues short of the end of the CDR3; the missing end is completed from the germline J gene. Germline V lookup: CDR1 MNHEY, CDR2 SVGEGT. V trimming: 8 bases; J trimming: 2 bases; junction bases outside the gene matches: 10. The CDR3 has 17 amino acids.

The CDR3 protein is CASSSLAGGPDTGELFF. Incomplete CDR3 DNA: TGTGCCAGCAGCTCGTTAGCGGGGGGGCCCGACACCGGGGAG. The gene calls are TRBV7-3 and TRBJ2-2; 11 bases align to TRBD2. The read halts 3 residues ahead of the CDR3 end, with the missing end drawn from the germline J gene. Germline trimming cut 4 bases from V and 3 bases from J; bases unmatched to any gene: 7. This CDR3 contains 17 residues. In germline, CDR1 is SGHTA, CDR2 FQGTGA. Drawing the rest from reference TRBV7-3 and TRBJ2-2, the complete variable domain is GAGVSQTPSNKVTEKGKYVELRCDPISGHTALYWYRQSLGQGPEFLIYFQGTGAADDSGLPNDRFFAVRPEGSVSTLKIQRTERGDSAVYLCASSSLAGGPDTGELFFGEGSRLTVL.

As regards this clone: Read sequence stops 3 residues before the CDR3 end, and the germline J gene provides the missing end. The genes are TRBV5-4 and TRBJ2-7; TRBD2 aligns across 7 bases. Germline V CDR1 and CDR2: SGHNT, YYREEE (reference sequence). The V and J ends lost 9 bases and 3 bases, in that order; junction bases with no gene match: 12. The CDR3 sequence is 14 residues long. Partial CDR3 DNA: TGTGCCATCTCGGGGGGTACACCCGGCTACGAG. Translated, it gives CAISGGTPGYE. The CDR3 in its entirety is CAISGGTPGYEQYF.